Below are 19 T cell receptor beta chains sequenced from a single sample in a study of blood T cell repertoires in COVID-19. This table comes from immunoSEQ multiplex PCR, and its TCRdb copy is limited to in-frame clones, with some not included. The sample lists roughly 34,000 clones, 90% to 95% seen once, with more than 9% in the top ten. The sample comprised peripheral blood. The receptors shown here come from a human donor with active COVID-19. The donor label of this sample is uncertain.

CDR3 protein: CASSPLPIETSGPYEQYF. DNA for the CDR3: TGTGCCAGCAGTCCCTTACCTATCGAGACTAGCGGACCCTACGAGCAGTACTTC. The chain combines TRBV6-2 or TRBV6-3 with TRBJ2-7, with 9 nucleotides matching TRBD2. This CDR3 has 18 residues. Germline V CDR1 and CDR2: MNHEY, SVGEGT. Trimming removed 5 bases from V and 2 bases from J; junction bases left unmatched: 16.

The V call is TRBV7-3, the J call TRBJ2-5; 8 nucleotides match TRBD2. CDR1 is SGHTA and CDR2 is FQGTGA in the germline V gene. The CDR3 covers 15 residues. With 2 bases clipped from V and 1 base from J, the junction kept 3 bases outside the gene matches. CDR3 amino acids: CASSLDGGAQETQYF. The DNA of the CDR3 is TGTGCCAGCAGCTTAGACGGGGGGGCCCAAGAGACCCAGTACTTC.

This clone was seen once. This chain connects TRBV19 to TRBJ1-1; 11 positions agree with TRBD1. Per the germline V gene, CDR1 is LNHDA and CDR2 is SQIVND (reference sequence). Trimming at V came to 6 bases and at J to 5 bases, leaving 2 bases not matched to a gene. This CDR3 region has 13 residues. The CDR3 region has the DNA TGTGCCAGTAGAGGGACAGGGGGGACTGAAGCTTTCTTT. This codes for CASRGTGGTEAFF. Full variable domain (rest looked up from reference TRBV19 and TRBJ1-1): DGGITQSPKYLFRKEGQNVTLSCEQNLNHDAMYWYRQDPGQGLRLIYYSQIVNDFQKGDIAEGYSVSREKKESFPLTVTSAQKNPTAFYLCASRGTGGTEAFFGQGTRLTVV.

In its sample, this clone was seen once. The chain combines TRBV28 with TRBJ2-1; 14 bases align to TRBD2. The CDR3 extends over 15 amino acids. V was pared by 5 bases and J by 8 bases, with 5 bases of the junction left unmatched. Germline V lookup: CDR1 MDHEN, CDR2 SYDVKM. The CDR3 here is CASSPTSGREYEQFF. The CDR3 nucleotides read TGTGCCAGCAGTCCGACTAGCGGGAGGGAGTATGAGCAGTTCTTC.

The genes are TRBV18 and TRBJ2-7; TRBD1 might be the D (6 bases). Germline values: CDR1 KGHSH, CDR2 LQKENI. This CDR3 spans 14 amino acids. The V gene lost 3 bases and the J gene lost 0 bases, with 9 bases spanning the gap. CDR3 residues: CASSPPDSSYEQYF. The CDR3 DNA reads TGTGCCAGCTCACCCCCGGACAGCTCCTACGAGCAGTACTTC.

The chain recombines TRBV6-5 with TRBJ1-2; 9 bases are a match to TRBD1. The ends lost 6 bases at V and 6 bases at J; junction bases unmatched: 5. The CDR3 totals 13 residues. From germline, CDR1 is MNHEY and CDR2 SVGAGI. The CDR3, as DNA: TGTGCCAGCAGAGGTGGACAGGGGAATGGCTACACCTTC. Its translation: CASRGGQGNGYTF.

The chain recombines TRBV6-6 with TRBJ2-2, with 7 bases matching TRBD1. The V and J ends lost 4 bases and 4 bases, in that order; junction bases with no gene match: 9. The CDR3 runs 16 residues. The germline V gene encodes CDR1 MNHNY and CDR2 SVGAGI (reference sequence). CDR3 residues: CASSSAGTAVTGELFF. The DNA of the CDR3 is TGTGCCAGCAGTTCCGCCGGGACAGCAGTCACCGGGGAGCTGTTTTTT.

The CDR3, as DNA: TGTGCCAGCAAGGCGACAGGGGTTCTTTCCTACGAGCAGTACTTC. It specifies CASKATGVLSYEQYF. V gene TRBV6-5 combines with J gene TRBJ2-7, with 8 bases identical to TRBD1. This CDR3 comprises 15 residues. Germline V gives CDR1 MNHEY, CDR2 SVGAGI. Germline trimming cut 7 bases from V and 1 base from J; bases unmatched to any gene: 9.

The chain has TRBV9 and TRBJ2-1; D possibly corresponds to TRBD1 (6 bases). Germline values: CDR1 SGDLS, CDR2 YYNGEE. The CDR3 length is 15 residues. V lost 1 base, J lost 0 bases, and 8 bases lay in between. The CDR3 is CASSVLDSSYNEQFF. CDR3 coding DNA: TGTGCCAGCAGCGTATTGGACAGCTCCTACAATGAGCAGTTCTTC.

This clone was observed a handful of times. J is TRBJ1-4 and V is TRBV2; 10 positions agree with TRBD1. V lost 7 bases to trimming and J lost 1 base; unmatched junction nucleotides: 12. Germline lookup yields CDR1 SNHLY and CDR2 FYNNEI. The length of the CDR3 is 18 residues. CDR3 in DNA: TGTGCCAGCATCTACCGGGACAGGGGCCTAGGAACTAATGAAAAACTGTTTTTT. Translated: CASIYRDRGLGTNEKLFF. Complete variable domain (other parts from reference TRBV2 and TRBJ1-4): EPEVTQTPSHQVTQMGQEVILRCVPISNHLYFYWYRQILGQKVEFLVSFYNNEISEKSEIFDDQFSVERPDGSNFTLKIRSTKLEDSAMYFCASIYRDRGLGTNEKLFFGSGTQLSVL.

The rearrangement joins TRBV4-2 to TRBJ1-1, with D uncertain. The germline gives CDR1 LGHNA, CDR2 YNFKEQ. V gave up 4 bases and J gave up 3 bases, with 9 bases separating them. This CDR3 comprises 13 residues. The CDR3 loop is CASSPVRHTEAFF. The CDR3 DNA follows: TGTGCCAGCAGCCCCGTCAGGCACACTGAAGCTTTCTTT.

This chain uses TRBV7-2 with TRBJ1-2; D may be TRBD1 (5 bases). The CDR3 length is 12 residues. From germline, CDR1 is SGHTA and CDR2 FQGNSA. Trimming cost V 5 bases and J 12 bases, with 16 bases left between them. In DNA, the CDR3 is TGTGCCAGCAGCGAAAGGGGCTGGGGCAACACCTTC. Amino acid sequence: CASSERGWGNTF.

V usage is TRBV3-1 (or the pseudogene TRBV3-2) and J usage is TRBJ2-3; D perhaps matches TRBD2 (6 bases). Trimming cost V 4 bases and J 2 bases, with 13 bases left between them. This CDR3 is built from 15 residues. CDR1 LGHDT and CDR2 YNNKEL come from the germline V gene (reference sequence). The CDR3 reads CASSLGLLATDTQYF. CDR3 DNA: TGTGCCAGCAGCCTCGGACTATTAGCCACAGATACGCAGTATTTT.

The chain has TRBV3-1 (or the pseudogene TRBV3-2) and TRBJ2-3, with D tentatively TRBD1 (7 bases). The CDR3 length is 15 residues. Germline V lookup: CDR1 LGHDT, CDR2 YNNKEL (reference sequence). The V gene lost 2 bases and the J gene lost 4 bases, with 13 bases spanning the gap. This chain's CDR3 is CASSQTSGGPDTQYF. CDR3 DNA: TGTGCCAGCAGCCAAACTTCAGGGGGGCCAGATACGCAGTATTTT.

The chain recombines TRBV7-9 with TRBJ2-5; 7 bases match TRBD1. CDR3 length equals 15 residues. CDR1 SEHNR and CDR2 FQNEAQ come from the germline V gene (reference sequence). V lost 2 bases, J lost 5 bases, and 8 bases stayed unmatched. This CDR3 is CASSLIGGRGETQYF. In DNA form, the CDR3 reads TGTGCCAGCAGCTTAATAGGGGGCAGAGGGGAGACCCAGTACTTC.

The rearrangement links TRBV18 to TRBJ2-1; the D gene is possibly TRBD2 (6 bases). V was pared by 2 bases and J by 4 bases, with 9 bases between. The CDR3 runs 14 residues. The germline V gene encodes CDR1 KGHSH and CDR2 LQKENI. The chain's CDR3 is CASSPAGSYNEQFF. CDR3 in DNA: TGTGCCAGCTCACCAGCGGGGAGTTACAATGAGCAGTTCTTC.

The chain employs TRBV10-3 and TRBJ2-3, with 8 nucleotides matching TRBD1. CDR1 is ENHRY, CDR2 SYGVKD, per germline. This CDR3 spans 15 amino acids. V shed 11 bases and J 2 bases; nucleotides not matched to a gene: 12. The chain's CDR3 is CAATGDRGPTDTQYF. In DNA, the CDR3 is TGTGCCGCTACAGGTGACAGGGGACCCACAGATACGCAGTATTTT.

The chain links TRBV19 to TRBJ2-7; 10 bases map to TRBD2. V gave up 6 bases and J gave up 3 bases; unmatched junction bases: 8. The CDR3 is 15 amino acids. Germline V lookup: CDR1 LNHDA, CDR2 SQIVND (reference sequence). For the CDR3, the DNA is TGTGCCAGTAGACGAGCTAGCGGGGGAAGCTACGAGCAGTACTTC. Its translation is CASRRASGGSYEQYF.

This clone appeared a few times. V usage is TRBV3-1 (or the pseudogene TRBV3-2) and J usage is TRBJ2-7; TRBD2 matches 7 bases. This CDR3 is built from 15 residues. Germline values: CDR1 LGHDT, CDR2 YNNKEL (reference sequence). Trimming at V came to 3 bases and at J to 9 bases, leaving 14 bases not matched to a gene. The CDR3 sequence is CASSQSLAGTTGQYF. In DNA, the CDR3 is TGTGCCAGCAGCCAGTCGCTTGCAGGGACTACCGGGCAGTACTTC.